These 20 T cell receptor beta chains were sequenced from one sample in a study of cytomegalovirus exposure and HLA in healthy donors. PCR primers comprised 60 Vbeta and 13 Jbeta primers. Sequenced by immunoSEQ multiplex PCR; TCRdb stores in-frame clones only, minus some. The sample lists 200,000 to 250,000 clones, around 80% occurring once. The specimen was PBMCs. The source is a woman aged 60 to 75 in good health and CMV-seropositive.

This clone occurred a few times. The limits of the CDR3 on the DNA are not certain, so only TCRdb's listed CDR3 is given. The CDR3 sequence is CASSTSGQAHQPQHF. The J gene is TRBJ1-5, the V gene TRBV6-5; the table gives TRBD1 as D, unverified against the DNA. Germline CDR1 reads MNHEY; CDR2 reads SVGAGI. Both ends counted, the CDR3 spans 15 residues.

The J gene is TRBJ2-7, the V gene TRBV5-6, with a tentative D call TRBD2 (8 bases). Germline lookup yields CDR1 SGHDT and CDR2 YYEEEE. This CDR3 is 18 amino acids long. V was clipped by 0 bases and J by 4 bases, with 23 bases between them. CDR3 DNA sequence: TGTGCCAGCAGCTTGGCCGTAAGGGGGCGGGGGACTAGATACGAGCAGTACTTC. Translating gives CASSLAVRGRGTRYEQYF. Using reference TRBV5-6 and TRBJ2-7 for the parts outside the CDR3, the full variable domain is DAGVTQSPTHLIKTRGQQVTLRCSPKSGHDTVSWYQQALGQGPQFIFQYYEEEERQRGNFPDRFSGHQFPNYSSELNVNALLLGDSALYLCASSLAVRGRGTRYEQYFGPGTRLTVT.

The CDR3 loop is CGIASGANVLTF. CDR3 in DNA: TGTGGTATAGCCTCTGGGGCCAACGTCCTGACTTTC. This rearrangement joins TRBV28 to TRBJ2-6; D unclear. The germline gives CDR1 MDHEN, CDR2 SYDVKM. There are 12 residues in the CDR3.

With regard to this clone: The sample holds other DNA sequences that translate to the same CDR3. The chain combines TRBV5-6 with TRBJ2-6; no clear D gene. Trimming took off 0 bases at V and 4 bases at J, with 8 bases between the two ends. Per germline, CDR1 SGHDT and CDR2 YYEEEE. This CDR3 contains 15 residues. CDR3 sequence: CASSLGVSGANVLTF. The CDR3 DNA follows: TGTGCCAGCAGCTTGGGTGTAAGCGGGGCCAACGTCCTGACTTTC.

The V gene is TRBV11-1, the J gene TRBJ1-6, with 9 bases lining up with TRBD1. Germline V lookup: CDR1 SGHAT, CDR2 FQDESV (reference sequence). The CDR3 runs to 16 residues. The trim removed 5 bases at V and 1 base at J, leaving 3 bases unmatched. Written as DNA, the CDR3 is TGTGCCAGCAGCGCGGACAGGGGTTCCTATAATTCACCCCTCCACTTT. Protein product: CASSADRGSYNSPLHF. The whole variable domain, remainder taken from reference TRBV11-1 and TRBJ1-6, is EAEVAQSPRYKITEKSQAVAFWCDPISGHATLYWYRQILGQGPELLVQFQDESVVDDSQLPKDRFSAERLKGVDSTLKIQPAELGDSAMYLCASSADRGSYNSPLHFGNGTRLTVT.

The V call is TRBV18, the J call TRBJ2-2, with D uncertain. Germline V lookup: CDR1 KGHSH, CDR2 LQKENI. This CDR3 contains 14 residues. Trimming pared 2 bases from V and 1 base from J, leaving 5 bases between. The CDR3: CASSPWQNTGELFF. For the CDR3, the DNA is TGTGCCAGCTCACCATGGCAGAACACCGGGGAGCTGTTTTTT.

V is TRBV10-1 and J is TRBJ2-1; 11 positions match TRBD2. This CDR3 has 16 residues. V lost 6 bases and J lost 4; bases outside the gene matches: 8. Germline CDR1 is WNHNN and CDR2 is SYGVQD (reference sequence). As DNA, the CDR3 is TGCGCCAGCAGCGGGTTTACTAGCGGGAGATACAATGAGCAGTTCTTC. Translation gives CASSGFTSGRYNEQFF.

This chain uses TRBV18 with TRBJ1-1; D might be TRBD1 (5 bases). Looked up from germline, CDR1 is KGHSH and CDR2 is LQKENI. Trimming left V 5 bases short and J 7 bases short, with 14 bases between. The CDR3 length is 13 residues. For the CDR3, the DNA is TGTGCCAGCTCAACTGGGGGGAATGGTGAAGCTTTCTTT. It is translated as CASSTGGNGEAFF.

This rearrangement joins TRBV6-5 to TRBJ1-1, with 9 bases aligning to TRBD1. J gave up 4 bases and V 6 bases, and 6 bases lay outside the gene matches. This CDR3 contains 14 residues. In germline, CDR1 is MNHEY, CDR2 SVGAGI. CDR3 in DNA: TGTGCCAGCAGATCGGACAGGGGCCCCACTGAAGCTTTCTTT. It codes for CASRSDRGPTEAFF.

The genes are TRBV5-5 and TRBJ2-2; 7 nucleotides align to TRBD2. The V and J ends lost 5 bases and 2 bases, in that order; junction bases with no gene match: 6. The CDR3 runs to 15 residues. Germline V gene lookup returns CDR1 SGHKS and CDR2 YYEKEE (reference sequence). The CDR3 DNA reads TGTGCCAGCAGTCTTAGCGGGTCTAACACCGGGGAGCTGTTTTTT. This encodes CASSLSGSNTGELFF.

This clone was seen more than once but under ten times. This chain connects TRBV30 to TRBJ1-1, with D unresolved. This CDR3 is built from 15 residues. CDR1 is GTSNPN, CDR2 SVGIG, per germline (reference sequence). The V end was cut by 4 bases, the J end by 4 bases, with 19 bases between. The CDR3 bases are TGTGCCTGGACCCCCCCGCAGGTCAGAAGCACTGAAGCTTTCTTT. It encodes CAWTPPQVRSTEAFF. The full variable domain, with the rest looked up from reference TRBV30 and TRBJ1-1, is SQTIHQWPATLVQPVGSPLSLECTVEGTSNPNLYWYRQAAGRGLQLLFYSVGIGQISSEVPQNLSASRPQDRQFILSSKKLLLSDSGFYLCAWTPPQVRSTEAFFGQGTRLTVV.

V gene TRBV7-9 combines with J gene TRBJ1-1; unclear D gene. V was trimmed by 5 bases and J by 5 bases, leaving 9 bases between them. Germline CDR1 is SEHNR and CDR2 is FQNEAQ (reference sequence). The CDR3 runs 12 residues. The CDR3 here is CASSPVLTEAFF. Written as DNA, the CDR3 is TGTGCCAGCAGCCCCGTATTAACTGAAGCTTTCTTT.

This clone appeared once. The CDR3 DNA sequence: TGTGCCATCAGTGATGGGAGCCCGTATCAGCCCCAGCATTTT. The encoded protein is CAISDGSPYQPQHF. The genes are TRBV10-3 and TRBJ1-5; D is undetermined. V dropped 3 bases and J dropped 5 bases, with 11 bases sitting between them. CDR3 size: 14 residues. Germline assignment: CDR1 ENHRY and CDR2 SYGVKD.

The chain employs TRBV6-5 and TRBJ2-1, with TRBD2 matching 8 bases. The CDR3 has 14 amino acids. CDR1 is MNHEY, CDR2 SVGAGI, per germline. V trimming: 5 bases; J trimming: 8 bases; junction bases outside the gene matches: 8. CDR3 amino acids: CASSPLTSADEQFF. The DNA of the CDR3 is TGTGCCAGCAGTCCACTGACTAGCGCCGATGAGCAGTTCTTC.

This sequence joins TRBV19 and TRBJ2-3; the match to TRBD2 covers 15 bases. The CDR3 covers 17 residues. Losses at the gene ends were 6 bases for V and 8 bases for J; bases not matched to a gene: 12. CDR1 and CDR2 (germline): LNHDA, SQIVND (reference sequence). CDR3 loop: CASSGLAGGARAGTQYF. The DNA for the CDR3 is TGTGCCAGTAGCGGACTAGCGGGAGGGGCCCGGGCAGGTACGCAGTATTTT.

This chain links TRBV28 with TRBJ1-3; TRBD1 matches at 7 bases. From germline, CDR1 is MDHEN and CDR2 SYDVKM. The CDR3 has 15 residues. Germline trimming cut 5 bases from V and 1 base from J; bases unmatched to any gene: 5. Here the CDR3 reads CASSNPTGSGNTIYF. The CDR3 DNA follows: TGTGCCAGCAGTAACCCGACAGGGTCTGGAAACACCATATATTTT.

The gene calls are TRBV7-2 and TRBJ2-3; TRBD2 matches 9 bases. J was trimmed by 4 bases and V by 6 bases; bases with no gene match: 8. Germline CDR1 reads SGHTA; CDR2 reads FQGNSA. The CDR3 covers 15 residues. The CDR3 loop reads CASRYKREEADTQYF. In nucleotides, the CDR3 is TGTGCCAGCAGGTATAAGCGGGAGGAGGCAGATACGCAGTATTTT.

This clone was counted only a few times. The sample carries other DNA sequences with the same CDR3. V and J are TRBV19 and TRBJ1-2, with 7 bases that match TRBD1. The CDR3 runs 15 residues. With 1 base clipped from V and 2 bases from J, the junction kept 4 bases outside the gene matches. Germline CDR1 LNHDA, CDR2 SQIVND (reference sequence). The CDR3 here is CASSIVGQLNYGYTF. CDR3 DNA sequence: TGTGCCAGTAGTATAGTGGGACAGCTAAACTATGGCTACACCTTC.

The chain links TRBV4-1 to TRBJ1-4, with 7 bases that match TRBD1. CDR3 length: 15 residues. The V gene's germline CDR1 is MGHRA and CDR2 YSYEKL. V was clipped by 2 bases and J by 7 bases; unmatched bases: 7. CDR3 region: CASSQLQGSFEKLFF. The CDR3 bases are TGCGCCAGCAGCCAATTACAGGGGAGTTTTGAAAAACTGTTTTTT.

The CDR3 is CASSFDSAPTEAEAFF. In DNA form, the CDR3 reads TGTGCCAGCAGCTTCGACAGTGCCCCTACTGAAGCTGAAGCTTTCTTT. The V gene is TRBV6-6, the J gene TRBJ1-1, with D maybe TRBD1 (5 bases). CDR1 is MNHNY and CDR2 is SVGAGI in the germline V gene (reference sequence). The CDR3 is 16 amino acids. With 6 bases removed from V and 6 bases from J, the gap between germline ends came to 23 bases.